The 11 T cell receptor beta chains below come from one sample, sequenced in a study of cytomegalovirus exposure and HLA in healthy donors. Researchers ran the PCR with 60 Vbeta and 13 Jbeta primers. This table comes from immunoSEQ multiplex PCR, and its TCRdb copy is limited to in-frame clones, with some not included. The repertoire consists of about 90,000 clones, with less than 65% occurring once and the leading ten covering around 5.5%. What was sequenced was PBMCs. The source is a woman in her 30s in good health and CMV-seropositive.

This clone has just a few counts. The rearrangement joins TRBV4-3 to TRBJ1-1; TRBD1 matches at 7 bases. Per the germline V gene, CDR1 is LGHNA and CDR2 is YSLEER. V trimming: 0 bases; J trimming: 4 bases; junction bases outside the gene matches: 8. This CDR3 spans 16 amino acids. The CDR3 nucleotides read TGCGCCAGCAGCCAAGAGACGGGGCAGGGGGGCACTGAAGCTTTCTTT. Protein product: CASSQETGQGGTEAFF.

The chain employs TRBV29-1 and TRBJ2-7; the match to TRBD1 covers 8 bases. This CDR3 is 15 amino acids long. CDR1 is SQVTM and CDR2 is ANQGSEA in the germline V gene. After removal of 3 bases from V and 3 bases from J, the junction contained 10 bases not matched to a gene. The DNA of the CDR3 is TGCAGCGTTGACTTCCCCGGACAGGGCAACTACGAGCAGTACTTC. As protein: CSVDFPGQGNYEQYF.

The CDR3 nucleotides read TGTGCCAGCACCAAAGGGGAGGGCTCTGGGGCCAACGTCCTGACTTTC. As protein: CASTKGEGSGANVLTF. This chain joins TRBV7-9 and TRBJ2-6; TRBD2 matches at 7 bases. V trimming: 7 bases; J trimming: 0 bases; junction bases outside the gene matches: 6. The germline gives CDR1 SEHNR, CDR2 FQNEAQ (reference sequence). This CDR3 comprises 16 residues.

The chain carries TRBV30 and TRBJ2-2; TRBD1 matches 7 bases. Germline assignment: CDR1 GTSNPN and CDR2 SVGIG (reference sequence). Germline trimming cut 5 bases from V and 7 bases from J; bases unmatched to any gene: 7. This CDR3 region has 13 residues. The CDR3 loop reads CAWAIQGSGELFF. Written as DNA, the CDR3 is TGTGCCTGGGCAATACAGGGGAGCGGGGAGCTGTTTTTT.

The table lists this clone with a count of one. V is TRBV4-3 and J is TRBJ2-5, with 8 bases matching TRBD1. CDR1 is LGHNA, CDR2 YSLEER, per germline. The CDR3 extends over 14 amino acids. The V and J ends lost 4 bases and 5 bases, in that order; junction bases with no gene match: 6. The CDR3 DNA reads TGCGCCAGCAGCCGACGGACAGGGCTGGAGACCCAGTACTTC. Protein product: CASSRRTGLETQYF.

The rearrangement links TRBV11-2 to TRBJ1-1, with 7 bases aligning to TRBD1. The CDR3 runs 14 residues. J gave up 1 base and V 5 bases, and 4 bases lay outside the gene matches. Germline assignment: CDR1 SGHAT and CDR2 FQNNGV. CDR3 nucleotide sequence: TGTGCCAGCAGCACCCGACAGGGGAACACTGAAGCTTTCTTT. It specifies CASSTRQGNTEAFF.

This clone has just a few counts. V is TRBV11-3 and J is TRBJ2-3, with a weak D call TRBD2 (5 bases). Trimming stripped 1 base from V and 7 bases from J, with 6 bases between. This CDR3 region has 12 residues. The V gene's germline CDR1 is SGHNT and CDR2 YENEEA. The CDR3 region has the DNA TGTGCCAGCAGCTTAGCGGGAAATACGCAGTATTTT. Residues: CASSLAGNTQYF.

This clone came up once. This chain connects TRBV4-2 to TRBJ2-1, with 10 bases fitting TRBD2. CDR1 is LGHNA, CDR2 YNFKEQ, per germline. V shed 2 bases and J 4 bases; nucleotides not matched to a gene: 2. CDR3 length equals 15 residues. The CDR3 nucleotides are TGTGCCAGCAGCCAACTAGCGGGGGTTTACAATGAGCAGTTCTTC. It is translated as CASSQLAGVYNEQFF.

This chain connects TRBV6-6 to TRBJ2-7; TRBD1 aligns across 9 bases. The CDR3 has 15 residues. The V gene end was trimmed by 6 bases and the J gene end by 3 bases; junction bases not matched to a gene: 9. Germline values: CDR1 MNHNY, CDR2 SVGAGI (reference sequence). CDR3 sequence (DNA): TGTGCCAGCAGCCAGCGGGACAGGGTCATCTACGAGCAGTACTTC. Protein product: CASSQRDRVIYEQYF.

This clone occurred a few times. The chain carries TRBV9 and TRBJ2-3; no clear D. Per the germline V gene, CDR1 is SGDLS and CDR2 is YYNGEE. Trimming removed 0 bases from V and 4 bases from J, with 6 bases in between. This CDR3 contains 13 residues. The CDR3, as DNA: TGTGCCAGCAGCGTAGGAACTCCAGATACGCAGTATTTT. Its protein is CASSVGTPDTQYF.

Regarding this clone: The junction and the germline gene differ at one end; a read error may be behind it. The chain joins TRBV7-9 to TRBJ1-1, with D perhaps TRBD1 (5 bases). The germline CDR1 and CDR2 sequences are SEHNR and FQNEAQ (reference sequence). This CDR3 spans 12 amino acids. The CDR3 loop reads CSSSRGFTEAFF. DNA for the CDR3: TGTTCCAGCAGCCGGGGGTTCACTGAAGCTTTCTTT.